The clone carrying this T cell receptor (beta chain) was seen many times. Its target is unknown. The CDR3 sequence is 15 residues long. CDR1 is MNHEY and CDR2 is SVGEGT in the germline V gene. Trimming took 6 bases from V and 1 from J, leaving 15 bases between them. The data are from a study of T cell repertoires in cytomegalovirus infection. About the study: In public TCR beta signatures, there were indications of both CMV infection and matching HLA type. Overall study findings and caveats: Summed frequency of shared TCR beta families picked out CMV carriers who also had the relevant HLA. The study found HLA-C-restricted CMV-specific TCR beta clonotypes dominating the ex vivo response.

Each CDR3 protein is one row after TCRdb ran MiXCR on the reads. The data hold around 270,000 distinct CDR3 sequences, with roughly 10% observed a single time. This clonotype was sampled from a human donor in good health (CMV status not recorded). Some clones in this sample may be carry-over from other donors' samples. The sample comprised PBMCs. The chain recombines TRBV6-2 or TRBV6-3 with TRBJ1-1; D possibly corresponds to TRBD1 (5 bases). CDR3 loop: CASSRTTATNTEAFF. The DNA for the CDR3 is TGTGCCAGCAGCAGAACGACAGCCACGAACACTGAAGCTTTCTTT.